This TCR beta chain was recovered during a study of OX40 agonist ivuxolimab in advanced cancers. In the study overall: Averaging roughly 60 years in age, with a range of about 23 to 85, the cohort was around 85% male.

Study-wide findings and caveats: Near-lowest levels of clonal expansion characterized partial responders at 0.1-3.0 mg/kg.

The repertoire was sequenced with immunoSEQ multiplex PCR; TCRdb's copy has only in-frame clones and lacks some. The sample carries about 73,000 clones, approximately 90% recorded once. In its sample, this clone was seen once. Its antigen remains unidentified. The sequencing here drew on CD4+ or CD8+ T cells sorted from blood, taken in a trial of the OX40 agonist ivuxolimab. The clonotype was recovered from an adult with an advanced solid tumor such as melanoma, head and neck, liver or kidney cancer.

The CDR3 DNA follows: TGTGCCAGCAGCTTATCGGGGATGGGTGAAGCTTTCTTT. Protein sequence: CASSLSGMGEAFF. This rearrangement joins TRBV7-9 to TRBJ1-1; D remains ambiguous. The CDR3 extends over 13 amino acids. Germline V gives CDR1 SEHNR, CDR2 FQNEAQ (reference sequence). The V and J ends lost 2 bases and 7 bases respectively, with 11 bases between them.